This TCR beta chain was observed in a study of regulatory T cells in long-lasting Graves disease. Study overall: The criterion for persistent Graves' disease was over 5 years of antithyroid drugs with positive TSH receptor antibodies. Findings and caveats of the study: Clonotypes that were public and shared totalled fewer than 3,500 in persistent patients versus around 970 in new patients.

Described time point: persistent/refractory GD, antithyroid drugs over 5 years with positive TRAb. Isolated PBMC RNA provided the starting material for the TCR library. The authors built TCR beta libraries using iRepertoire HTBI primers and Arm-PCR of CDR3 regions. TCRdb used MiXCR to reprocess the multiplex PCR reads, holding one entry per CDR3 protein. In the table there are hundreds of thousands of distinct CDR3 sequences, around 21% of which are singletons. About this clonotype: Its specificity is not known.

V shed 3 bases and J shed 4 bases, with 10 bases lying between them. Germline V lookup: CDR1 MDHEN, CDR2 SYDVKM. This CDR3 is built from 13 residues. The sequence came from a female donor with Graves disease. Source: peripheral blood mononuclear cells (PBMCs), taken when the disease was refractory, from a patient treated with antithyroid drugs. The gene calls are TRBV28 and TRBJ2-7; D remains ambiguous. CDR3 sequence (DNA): TGTGCCAGCAGTTTCGGTTGGGGATACGAGCAGTACTTC. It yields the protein CASSFGWGYEQYF.